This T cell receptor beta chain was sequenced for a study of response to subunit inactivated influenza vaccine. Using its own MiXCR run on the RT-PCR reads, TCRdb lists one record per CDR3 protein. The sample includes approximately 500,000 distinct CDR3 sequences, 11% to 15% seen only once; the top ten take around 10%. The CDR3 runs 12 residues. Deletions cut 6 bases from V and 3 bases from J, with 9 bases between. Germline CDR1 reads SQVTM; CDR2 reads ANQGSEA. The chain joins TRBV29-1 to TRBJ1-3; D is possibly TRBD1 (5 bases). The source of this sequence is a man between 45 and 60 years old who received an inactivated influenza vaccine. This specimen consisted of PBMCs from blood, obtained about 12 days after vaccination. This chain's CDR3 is CSVGEFGNTIYF. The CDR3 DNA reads TGCAGCGTGGGGGAGTTTGGAAACACCATATATTTT.